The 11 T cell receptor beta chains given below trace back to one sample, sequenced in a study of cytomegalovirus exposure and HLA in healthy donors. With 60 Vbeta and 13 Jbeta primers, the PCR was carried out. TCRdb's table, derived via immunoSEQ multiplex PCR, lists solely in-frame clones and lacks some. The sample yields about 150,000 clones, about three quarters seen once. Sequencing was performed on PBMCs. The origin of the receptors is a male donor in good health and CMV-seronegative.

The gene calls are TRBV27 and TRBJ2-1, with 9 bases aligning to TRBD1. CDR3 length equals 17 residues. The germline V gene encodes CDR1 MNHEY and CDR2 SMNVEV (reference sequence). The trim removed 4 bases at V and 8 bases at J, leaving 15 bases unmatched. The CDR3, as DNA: TGTGCCAGCAGTTCTAAAACAGGGGGCGGACATAGAGATGAGCAGTTCTTC. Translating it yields CASSSKTGGGHRDEQFF.

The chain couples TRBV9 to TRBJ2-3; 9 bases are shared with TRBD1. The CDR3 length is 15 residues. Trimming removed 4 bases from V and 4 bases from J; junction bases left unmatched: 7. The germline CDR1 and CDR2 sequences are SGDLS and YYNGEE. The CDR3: CASSRRDRVADTQYF. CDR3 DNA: TGTGCCAGCAGCCGCCGGGACAGGGTGGCAGATACGCAGTATTTT. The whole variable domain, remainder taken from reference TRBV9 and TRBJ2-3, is DSGVTQTPKHLITATGQRVTLRCSPRSGDLSVYWYQQSLDQGLQFLIQYYNGEERAKGNILERFSAQQFPDLHSELNLSSLELGDSALYFCASSRRDRVADTQYFGPGTRLTVL.

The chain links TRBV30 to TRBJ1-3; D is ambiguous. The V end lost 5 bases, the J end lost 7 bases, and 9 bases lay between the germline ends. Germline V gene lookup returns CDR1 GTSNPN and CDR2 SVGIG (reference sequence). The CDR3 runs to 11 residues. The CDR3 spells CAWATQNTIYF. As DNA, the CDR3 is TGTGCCTGGGCAACACAGAACACCATATATTTT.

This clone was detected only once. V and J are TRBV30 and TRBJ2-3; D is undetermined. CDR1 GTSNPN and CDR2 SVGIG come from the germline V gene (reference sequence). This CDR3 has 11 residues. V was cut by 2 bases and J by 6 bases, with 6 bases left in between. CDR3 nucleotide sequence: TGTGCCTGGAGTCCAGCGGATACGCAGTATTTT. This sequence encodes CAWSPADTQYF.

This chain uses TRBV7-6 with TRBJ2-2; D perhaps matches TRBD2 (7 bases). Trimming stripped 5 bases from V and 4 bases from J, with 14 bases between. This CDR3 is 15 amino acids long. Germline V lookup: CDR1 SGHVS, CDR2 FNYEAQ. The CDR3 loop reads CASSPRGGGTGELFF. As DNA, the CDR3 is TGTGCCAGCAGCCCCAGAGGGGGGGGCACCGGGGAGCTGTTTTTT.

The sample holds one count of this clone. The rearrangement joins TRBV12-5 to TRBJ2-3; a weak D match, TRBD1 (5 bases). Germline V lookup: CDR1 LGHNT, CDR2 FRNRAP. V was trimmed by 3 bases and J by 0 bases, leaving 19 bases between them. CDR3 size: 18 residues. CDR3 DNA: TGTGCTAGTGGTTTATCACAGGCGATGTTCACTAGCACAGATACGCAGTATTTT. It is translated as CASGLSQAMFTSTDTQYF. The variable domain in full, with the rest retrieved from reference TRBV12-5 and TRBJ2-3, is DARVTQTPRHKVTEMGQEVTMRCQPILGHNTVFWYRQTMMQGLELLAYFRNRAPLDDSGMPKDRFSAEMPDATLATLKIQPSEPRDSAVYFCASGLSQAMFTSTDTQYFGPGTRLTVL.

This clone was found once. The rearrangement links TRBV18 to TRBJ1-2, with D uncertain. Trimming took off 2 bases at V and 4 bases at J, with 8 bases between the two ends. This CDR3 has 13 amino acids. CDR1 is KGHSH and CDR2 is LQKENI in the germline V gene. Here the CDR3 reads CASSPEGGYGYTF. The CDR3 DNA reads TGTGCCAGCTCACCAGAGGGAGGCTATGGCTACACCTTC. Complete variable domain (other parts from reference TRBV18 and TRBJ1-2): NAGVMQNPRHLVRRRGQEARLRCSPMKGHSHVYWYRQLPEEGLKFMVYLQKENIIDESGMPKERFSAEFPKEGPSILRIQQVVRGDSAAYFCASSPEGGYGYTFGSGTRLTVV.

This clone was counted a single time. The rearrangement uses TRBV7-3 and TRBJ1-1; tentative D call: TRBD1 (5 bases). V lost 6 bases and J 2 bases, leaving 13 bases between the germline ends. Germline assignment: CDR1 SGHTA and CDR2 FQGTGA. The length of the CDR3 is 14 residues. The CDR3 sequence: CASSRRGGNTEAFF. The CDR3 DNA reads TGTGCCAGCAGTCGGCGGGGGGGAAACACTGAAGCTTTCTTT.

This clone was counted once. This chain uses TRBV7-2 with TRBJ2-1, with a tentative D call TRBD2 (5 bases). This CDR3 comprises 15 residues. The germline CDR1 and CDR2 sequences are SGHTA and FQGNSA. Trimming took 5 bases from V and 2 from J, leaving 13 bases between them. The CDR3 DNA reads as TGTGCCAGCAGCCTCGCGCTAGCTCCCTACAATGAGCAGTTCTTC. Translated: CASSLALAPYNEQFF.

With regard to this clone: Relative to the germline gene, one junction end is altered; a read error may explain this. The CDR3 is CASAGNTETFF. The DNA of the CDR3 is TGTGCCAGCGCGGGGAACACTGAAACTTTCTTT. The chain joins TRBV2 to TRBJ1-1, with D uncertain. Germline V gene sequence: CDR1 SNHLY, CDR2 FYNNEI. The CDR3 has 11 amino acids.

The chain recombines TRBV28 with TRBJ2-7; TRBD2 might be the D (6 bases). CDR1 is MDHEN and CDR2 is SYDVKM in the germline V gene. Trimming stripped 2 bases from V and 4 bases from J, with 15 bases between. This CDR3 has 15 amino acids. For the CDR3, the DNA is TGTGCCAGCAGTTTACGCTTGTCTAGCGAGTACGAGCAGTACTTC. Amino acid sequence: CASSLRLSSEYEQYF.